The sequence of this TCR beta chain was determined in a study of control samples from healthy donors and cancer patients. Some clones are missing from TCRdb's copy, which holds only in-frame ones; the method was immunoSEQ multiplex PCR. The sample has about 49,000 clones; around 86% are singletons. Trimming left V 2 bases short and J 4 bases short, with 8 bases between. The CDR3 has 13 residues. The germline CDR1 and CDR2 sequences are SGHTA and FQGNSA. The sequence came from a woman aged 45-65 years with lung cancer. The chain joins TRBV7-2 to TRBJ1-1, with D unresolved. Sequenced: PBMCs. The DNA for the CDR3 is TGTGCCAGCAGCTTACGTGTAAGCACTGAAGCTTTCTTT. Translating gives CASSLRVSTEAFF.